These 4 T cell receptor beta chains came from one sample sequenced in a study of T cells in Graves' hyperthyroidism and ophthalmopathy. Amplified TCR beta CDR3 regions came from RNA transcripts. During a first-round RT-PCR of the TCR CDR3, the HTBI primer set was used. TCRdb re-analysed the multiplex PCR reads in MiXCR, keeping a single row per CDR3 protein. The data contain about 300,000 distinct CDR3 sequences, approximately 12% of them singletons. The sequencing sample was made of blood. The origin of the receptors is a woman aged 30 to 39 with Graves' hyperthyroidism that later progressed to Graves' ophthalmopathy.

The J gene is TRBJ2-5, the V gene TRBV7-8; tentatively, D is TRBD1 or TRBD2 (5 bases each). Trimming removed 4 bases from V and 2 bases from J, with 8 bases in between. The length of the CDR3 is 13 residues. Per germline, CDR1 SGHVS and CDR2 FQNEAQ. The CDR3 loop reads CASSSGRQETQYF. In DNA form, the CDR3 reads TGTGCCAGCAGCTCGGGACGGCAAGAGACCCAGTACTTC. The complete variable domain, with remaining parts taken from reference TRBV7-8 and TRBJ2-5, reads GAGVSQSPRYKVAKRGQDVALRCDPISGHVSLFWYQQALGQGPEFLTYFQNEAQLDKSGLPSDRFFAERPEGSVSTLKIQRTQQEDSAVYLCASSSGRQETQYFGPGTRLLVL.

This clonotype showed up many times. This chain links TRBV30 with TRBJ2-1, with D possibly being TRBD2 (5 bases). CDR1 GTSNPN and CDR2 SVGIG come from the germline V gene (reference sequence). The V gene lost 4 bases and the J gene lost 6 bases, with 10 bases spanning the gap. The length of the CDR3 is 12 residues. In DNA form, the CDR3 reads TGTGCCTGGAAGGGCCTAGCCAATGAGCAGTTCTTC. This codes for CAWKGLANEQFF. Full variable domain (missing parts from reference TRBV30 and TRBJ2-1): SQTIHQWPATLVQPVGSPLSLECTVEGTSNPNLYWYRQAAGRGLQLLFYSVGIGQISSEVPQNLSASRPQDRQFILSSKKLLLSDSGFYLCAWKGLANEQFFGPGTRLTVL.

The chain uses TRBV5-8 and TRBJ1-5, with D perhaps matching TRBD1 (5 bases). The CDR3 consists of 16 residues. The V gene's germline CDR1 is SGHTS and CDR2 YDEGEE. V shed 3 bases and J shed 0 bases, with 13 bases lying between them. The CDR3 coding sequence is TGTGCCAGCAGCTCGCGGGGGGGGTATAGCAATCAGCCCCAGCATTTT. Its translation: CASSSRGGYSNQPQHF.

This clonotype was observed many times. The chain has TRBV29-1 and TRBJ2-1; 11 bases map to TRBD2. Germline values: CDR1 SQVTM, CDR2 ANQGSEA. The trim removed 6 bases at V and 10 bases at J, leaving 14 bases unmatched. This CDR3 spans 15 amino acids. CDR3: CSVTSGDLPTIEQFF. CDR3 coding DNA: TGCAGCGTGACTAGCGGGGACCTTCCTACAATAGAGCAGTTCTTC.